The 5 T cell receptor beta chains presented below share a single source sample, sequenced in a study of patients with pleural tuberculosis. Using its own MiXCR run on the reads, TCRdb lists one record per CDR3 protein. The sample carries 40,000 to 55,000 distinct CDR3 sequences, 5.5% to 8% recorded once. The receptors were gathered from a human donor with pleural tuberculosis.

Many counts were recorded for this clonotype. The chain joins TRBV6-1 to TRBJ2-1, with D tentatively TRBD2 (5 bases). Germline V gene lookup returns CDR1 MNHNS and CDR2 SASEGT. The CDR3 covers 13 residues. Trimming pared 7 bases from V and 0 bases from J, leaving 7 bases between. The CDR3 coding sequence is TGTGCCAGCAAAGGGAGCTCCTACAATGAGCAGTTCTTC. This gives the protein CASKGSSYNEQFF.

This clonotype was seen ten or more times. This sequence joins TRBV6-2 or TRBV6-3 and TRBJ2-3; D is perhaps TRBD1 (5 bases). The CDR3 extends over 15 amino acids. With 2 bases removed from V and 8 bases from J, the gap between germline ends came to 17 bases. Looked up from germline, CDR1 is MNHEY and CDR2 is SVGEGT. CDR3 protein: CASSYKGLGPGTQYF. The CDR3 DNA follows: TGTGCCAGCAGTTACAAGGGCCTGGGGCCAGGTACGCAGTATTTT.

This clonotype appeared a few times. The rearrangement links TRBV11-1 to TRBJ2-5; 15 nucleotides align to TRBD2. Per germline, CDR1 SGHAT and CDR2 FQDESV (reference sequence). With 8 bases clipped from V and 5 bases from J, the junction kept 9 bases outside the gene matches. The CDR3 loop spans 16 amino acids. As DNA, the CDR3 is TGTGCCAGCGTCCCCGGGACTAGCGGGAGGAGGGAGACCCAGTACTTC. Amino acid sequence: CASVPGTSGRRETQYF.

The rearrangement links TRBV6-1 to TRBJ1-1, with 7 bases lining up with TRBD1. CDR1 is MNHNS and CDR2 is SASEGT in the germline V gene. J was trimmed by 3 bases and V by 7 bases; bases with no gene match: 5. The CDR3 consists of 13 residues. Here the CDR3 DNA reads TGTGCCAGCACCCGCACAGGGGACACTGAAGCTTTCTTT. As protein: CASTRTGDTEAFF.

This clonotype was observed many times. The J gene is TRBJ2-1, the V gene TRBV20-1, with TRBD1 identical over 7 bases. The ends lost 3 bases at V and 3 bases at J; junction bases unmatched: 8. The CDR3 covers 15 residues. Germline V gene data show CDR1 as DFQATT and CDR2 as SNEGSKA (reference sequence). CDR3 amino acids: CSASPVRDSYNEQFF. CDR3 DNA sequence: TGCAGTGCTAGCCCCGTTCGGGACAGCTACAATGAGCAGTTCTTC.